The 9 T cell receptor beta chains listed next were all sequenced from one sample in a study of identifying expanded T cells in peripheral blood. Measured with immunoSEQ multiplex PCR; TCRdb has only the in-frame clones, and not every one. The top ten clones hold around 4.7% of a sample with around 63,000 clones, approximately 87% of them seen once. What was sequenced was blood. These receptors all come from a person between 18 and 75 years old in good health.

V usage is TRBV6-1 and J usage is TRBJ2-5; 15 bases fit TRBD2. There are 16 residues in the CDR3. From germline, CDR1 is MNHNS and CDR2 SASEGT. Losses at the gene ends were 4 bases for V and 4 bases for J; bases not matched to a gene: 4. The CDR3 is CASSVGLAGGRETQYF. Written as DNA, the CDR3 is TGTGCCAGCAGTGTAGGACTAGCGGGGGGGCGAGAGACCCAGTACTTC.

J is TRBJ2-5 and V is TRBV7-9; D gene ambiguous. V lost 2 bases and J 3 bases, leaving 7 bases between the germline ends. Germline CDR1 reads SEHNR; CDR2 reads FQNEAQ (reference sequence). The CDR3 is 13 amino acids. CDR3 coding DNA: TGTGCCAGCAGCTTACTTACTGAAGAGACCCAGTACTTC. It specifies CASSLLTEETQYF.

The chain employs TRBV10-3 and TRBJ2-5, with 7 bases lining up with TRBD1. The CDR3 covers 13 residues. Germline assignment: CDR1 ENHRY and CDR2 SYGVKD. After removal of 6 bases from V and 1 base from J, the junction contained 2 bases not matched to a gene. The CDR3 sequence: CAIRGDSQETQYF. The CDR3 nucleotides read TGTGCCATCAGGGGGGACAGCCAAGAGACCCAGTACTTC.

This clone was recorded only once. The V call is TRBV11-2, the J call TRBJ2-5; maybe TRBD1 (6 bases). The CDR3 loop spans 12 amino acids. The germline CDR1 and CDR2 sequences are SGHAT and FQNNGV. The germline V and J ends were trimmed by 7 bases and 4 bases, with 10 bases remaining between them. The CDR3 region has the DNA TGTGCCAGCAACAGGGCCGGAGAGACCCAGTACTTC. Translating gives CASNRAGETQYF.

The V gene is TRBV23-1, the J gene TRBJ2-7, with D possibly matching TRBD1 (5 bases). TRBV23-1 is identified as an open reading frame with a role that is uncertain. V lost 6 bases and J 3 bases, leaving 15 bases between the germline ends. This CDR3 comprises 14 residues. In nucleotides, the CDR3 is TGCGCCAGCAGCTCAAAAAGACAGCACTACGAGCAGTACTTC. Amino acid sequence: CASSSKRQHYEQYF.

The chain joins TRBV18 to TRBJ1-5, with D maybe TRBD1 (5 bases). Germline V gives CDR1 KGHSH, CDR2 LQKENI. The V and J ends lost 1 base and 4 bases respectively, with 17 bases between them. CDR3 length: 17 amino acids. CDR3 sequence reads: CASSPLPAGLGNQPQHF. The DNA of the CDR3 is TGTGCCAGCTCACCACTCCCGGCGGGACTGGGTAATCAGCCCCAGCATTTT.

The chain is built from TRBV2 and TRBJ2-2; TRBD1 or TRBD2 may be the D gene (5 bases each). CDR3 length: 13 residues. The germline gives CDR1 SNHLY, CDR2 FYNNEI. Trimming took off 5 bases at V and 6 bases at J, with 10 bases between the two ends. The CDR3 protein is CASSPRGAGELFF. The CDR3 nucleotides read TGTGCCAGCAGTCCCCGAGGGGCCGGGGAGCTGTTTTTT.

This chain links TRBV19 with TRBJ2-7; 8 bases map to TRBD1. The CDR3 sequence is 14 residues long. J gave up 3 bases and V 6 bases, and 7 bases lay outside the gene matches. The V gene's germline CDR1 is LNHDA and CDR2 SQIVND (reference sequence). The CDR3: CASSRDRSVYEQYF. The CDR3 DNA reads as TGTGCCAGTAGCAGGGACAGGTCTGTCTACGAGCAGTACTTC.

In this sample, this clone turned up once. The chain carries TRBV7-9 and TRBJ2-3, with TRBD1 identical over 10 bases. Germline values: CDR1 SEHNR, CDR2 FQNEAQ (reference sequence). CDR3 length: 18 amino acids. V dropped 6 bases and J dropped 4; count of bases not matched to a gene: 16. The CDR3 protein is CASRDPTTGTGESDTQYF. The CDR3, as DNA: TGTGCCAGCAGGGATCCAACTACGGGGACAGGGGAATCAGATACGCAGTATTTT.